This TCR beta chain is from a study of T cells in narcolepsy. Study in general: Patients with NT1 or NT2 and healthy control donors were enrolled.

Sequenced by immunoSEQ multiplex PCR; TCRdb stores in-frame clones only, minus some. The repertoire holds about 43,000 clones, with 88% as singletons. Comment on this clone: Its target is unknown.

There are 15 residues in the CDR3. Trimming left V 2 bases short and J 4 bases short, with 14 bases between. The germline CDR1 and CDR2 sequences are SNHLY and FYNNEI. Study results and caveats: Blood of same and different patients, but not healthy controls, reportedly held recurring autoreactive clonotypes. Comparing one patient's CSF and blood CD4+ clonotypes highlighted HCRT- and TRIB2-specific autoreactive clonotypes. Some memory CD4+ repertoires had no autoreactive clone sequences.

This clonotype was sampled from a human donor with narcolepsy. The chain has TRBV2 and TRBJ1-2; D unclear. Material: CD45RA- memory CD4+ T cells from PBMCs. The CDR3 here is CASSESPTVSYGYTF. The DNA for the CDR3 is TGTGCCAGCAGTGAATCCCCCACGGTGTCCTATGGCTACACCTTC.